This is a list of T cell receptor beta chains from one sample in a study of cytotoxic CD8 clonotypes in ibrutinib-treated CLL. This table comes from immunoSEQ multiplex PCR, and its TCRdb copy is limited to in-frame clones, with some not included. Altogether tens of thousands of clones are present, approximately 81% being singletons, with the ten largest covering just under 9%. The sequenced sample was PBMCs, obtained before ibrutinib treatment. All receptors derive from a human donor with chronic lymphocytic leukemia. Both conserved end residues are part of each CDR3. The order of the fields is CDR3 protein, CDR3 DNA, V gene, D gene, CDR3 length, clone size, J gene. A D gene is named only where the DNA matches it firmly. Only part of the rows carry a size: once, few, many, or a class if the clone is expanded.

CDR3: CASSTTTGRTTAYEQYF
DNA: TGTGCCAGCAGCACCACGACAGGGAGAACGACGGCCTACGAGCAGTACTTC
V: TRBV11-2
D: TRBD1
length: 17
size: -
J: TRBJ2-7

CDR3: CASKEYQETQYF
DNA: TGTGCCAGCAAGGAGTACCAAGAGACCCAGTACTTC
V: TRBV5-8
D: -
length: 12
size: -
J: TRBJ2-5

CDR3: CASSPRDRGNLDTEAFF
DNA: TGTGCCAGTAGTCCCCGTGACAGGGGTAATCTAGACACTGAAGCTTTCTTT
V: TRBV19
D: TRBD1
length: 17
size: -
J: TRBJ1-1

CDR3: CASSSGTSGTTDTQYF
DNA: TGTGCCAGCAGCTCTGGGACTAGCGGGACCACAGATACGCAGTATTTT
V: TRBV11-3
D: TRBD2
length: 16
size: -
J: TRBJ2-3

CDR3: CASSFSLAGDNEQFF
DNA: TGTGCCAGCAGCTTTTCCCTAGCGGGGGACAATGAGCAGTTCTTC
V: TRBV13
D: TRBD2
length: 15
size: -
J: TRBJ2-1

CDR3: CASSLGDTRNTEAFF
DNA: TGTGCCAGCAGCTTGGGGGACACAAGGAACACTGAAGCTTTCTTT
V: TRBV5-4
D: -
length: 15
size: -
J: TRBJ1-1

CDR3: CASSIPGAAYNEQFF
DNA: TGTGCCAGCAGTATCCCGGGGGCAGCTTACAATGAGCAGTTCTTC
V: TRBV28
D: -
length: 15
size: -
J: TRBJ2-1

CDR3: CASGLEGRGQYF
DNA: TGTGCTAGTGGTTTGGAAGGCAGGGGGCAGTACTTC
V: TRBV12-5
D: -
length: 12
size: -
J: TRBJ2-7

CDR3: CASSYSTAGGRGQYF
DNA: TGTGCCAGCAGTTACTCGACTGCGGGAGGGCGTGGGCAGTACTTC
V: TRBV6-5
D: TRBD2
length: 15
size: few
J: TRBJ2-7

CDR3: CASSYSDGQPQHF
DNA: TGTGCCAGCAGTTACTCTGATGGGCAGCCCCAGCATTTT
V: TRBV6-5
D: -
length: 13
size: -
J: TRBJ1-5

CDR3: CSVRQGPDTQYF
DNA: TGCAGCGTGAGACAGGGCCCCGATACGCAGTATTTT
V: TRBV29-1
D: TRBD1
length: 12
size: -
J: TRBJ2-3

CDR3: CASSWGLVNTGELFF
DNA: TGTGCCAGCAGCTGGGGCCTAGTAAACACCGGGGAGCTGTTTTTT
V: TRBV9
D: -
length: 15
size: few
J: TRBJ2-2

CDR3: CASSYDPFHRGRNTEAFF
DNA: TGTGCCAGCAGCTACGACCCCTTTCACAGGGGGAGAAACACTGAAGCTTTCTTT
V: TRBV7-9
D: TRBD1
length: 18
size: -
J: TRBJ1-1

CDR3: CASSSREAKTQYF
DNA: TGTGCCAGCAGCTCGCGGGAGGCGAAGACCCAGTACTTC
V: TRBV7-8
D: TRBD2
length: 13
size: -
J: TRBJ2-5

CDR3: CASSKRTTNTGELFF
DNA: TGTGCCAGCAGCAAAAGGACCACTAACACCGGGGAGCTGTTTTTT
V: TRBV9
D: -
length: 15
size: -
J: TRBJ2-2

CDR3: CAIQRTGTGDQPQHF
DNA: TGTGCCATTCAGAGAACCGGGACAGGGGACCAGCCCCAGCATTTT
V: TRBV6-1
D: TRBD1
length: 15
size: -
J: TRBJ1-5

CDR3: CASSSNGPYTF
DNA: TGTGCCAGCAGCTCTAACGGTCCCTACACCTTC
V: TRBV28
D: -
length: 11
size: -
J: TRBJ1-2

CDR3: CASSTRGLAGGPLRQDEQFF
DNA: TGTGCCAGCAGCACCCGGGGACTAGCGGGAGGGCCGCTTAGACAAGATGAGCAGTTCTTC
V: TRBV7-6
D: TRBD2
length: 20
size: -
J: TRBJ2-1

CDR3: CASSWEGQVGNTIYF
DNA: TGTGCCAGCAGTTGGGAGGGACAGGTTGGAAACACCATATATTTT
V: TRBV6-5
D: TRBD1
length: 15
size: -
J: TRBJ1-3

CDR3: CASSLGGGTGELFF
DNA: TGCGCCAGCAGCTTGGGCGGGGGCACCGGGGAGCTGTTTTTT
V: TRBV5-1
D: TRBD2
length: 14
size: -
J: TRBJ2-2

CDR3: CASREESGNTIYF
DNA: TGTGCCAGCAGGGAAGAGTCTGGAAACACCATATATTTT
V: TRBV7-8
D: -
length: 13
size: large
J: TRBJ1-3

CDR3: CASSAGTGVREKLFF
DNA: TGTGCCAGCAGCGCCGGGACAGGGGTTAGAGAAAAACTGTTTTTT
V: TRBV9
D: TRBD1
length: 15
size: -
J: TRBJ1-4

CDR3: CSARHDPLTFF
DNA: TGCAGTGCTAGACATGACCCTCTAACATTCTTC
V: TRBV20-1
D: -
length: 11
size: few
J: TRBJ2-1

CDR3: CASSQDRWEGETQYF
DNA: TGCGCCAGCAGCCAAGACAGGTGGGAAGGAGAGACCCAGTACTTC
V: TRBV4-3
D: -
length: 15
size: -
J: TRBJ2-5

CDR3: CASSLGVHYGYTF
DNA: TGTGCCAGCAGCTTAGGGGTCCACTATGGCTACACCTTC
V: TRBV6-1
D: -
length: 13
size: -
J: TRBJ1-2

CDR3: CASSLGDRGFSYAEYF
DNA: TGTGCCAGCAGCTTAGGGGACAGGGGCTTCTCCTACGCGGAGTACTTC
V: TRBV7-2
D: TRBD1
length: 16
size: -
J: TRBJ2-7

CDR3: CASLRDGDQPQHF
DNA: TGTGCCAGCCTCCGGGATGGGGATCAGCCCCAGCATTTT
V: TRBV7-3
D: -
length: 13
size: -
J: TRBJ1-5

CDR3: CASSQDASGSAEQYF
DNA: TGTGCCAGCAGCCAAGATGCTAGCGGGAGTGCCGAGCAGTACTTC
V: TRBV4-2
D: TRBD2
length: 15
size: -
J: TRBJ2-7

CDR3: CASSSRRGQETQYF
DNA: TGTGCCAGCAGTTCCCGGCGGGGGCAAGAGACCCAGTACTTC
V: TRBV28
D: TRBD2
length: 14
size: -
J: TRBJ2-5

CDR3: CASSVLKVTYEQYF
DNA: TGTGCCAGCAGTGTGCTGAAGGTAACCTACGAGCAGTACTTC
V: TRBV28
D: -
length: 14
size: -
J: TRBJ2-7

CDR3: CSVGAGTGSTNEQFF
DNA: TGCAGCGTTGGGGCCGGGACAGGGTCTACCAATGAGCAGTTCTTC
V: TRBV29-1
D: TRBD1
length: 15
size: -
J: TRBJ2-1

CDR3: CASQNSNQPQHF
DNA: TGTGCCAGCCAAAATAGCAATCAGCCCCAGCATTTT
V: TRBV10-3
D: -
length: 12
size: -
J: TRBJ1-5

CDR3: CASSDNSRGRGYTF
DNA: TGTGCCAGCAGTGACAACAGTCGGGGTCGTGGCTACACCTTC
V: TRBV25-1
D: -
length: 14
size: -
J: TRBJ1-2

CDR3: CATSRDPQKGDTQYF
DNA: TGTGCCACCAGCAGAGATCCACAGAAAGGAGATACGCAGTATTTT
V: TRBV15
D: -
length: 15
size: -
J: TRBJ2-3

CDR3: CAWSRSDEPQHF
DNA: TGTGCCTGGAGTCGGTCAGATGAGCCCCAGCATTTT
V: TRBV30
D: -
length: 12
size: -
J: TRBJ1-5

CDR3: CASTQGGSLAYEQYF
DNA: TGTGCCAGCACCCAAGGGGGGAGTCTCGCCTACGAGCAGTACTTC
V: TRBV2
D: -
length: 15
size: -
J: TRBJ2-7

CDR3: CASSFSEAYNEQFF
DNA: TGTGCCAGCAGCTTTTCAGAAGCCTACAATGAGCAGTTCTTC
V: TRBV7-9
D: -
length: 14
size: -
J: TRBJ2-1

CDR3: CASSPRTYEQYF
DNA: TGTGCCAGCAGCCCTAGGACTTACGAGCAGTACTTC
V: TRBV5-8
D: -
length: 12
size: few
J: TRBJ2-7

CDR3: CASSPTSGRGGSYNEQFF
DNA: TGTGCCAGCAGTCCGACTAGCGGCCGAGGGGGTTCCTACAATGAGCAGTTCTTC
V: TRBV13
D: TRBD2
length: 18
size: -
J: TRBJ2-1

CDR3: CASSLTLAGYHRGAVF
DNA: TGTGCCAGCAGTTTAACGCTAGCGGGTTATCACCGGGGAGCTGTTTTT
V: TRBV27
D: TRBD2
length: 16
size: -
J: TRBJ2-2

CDR3: CASSVDQNTEAFF
DNA: TGTGCCAGCAGCGTAGACCAGAACACTGAAGCTTTCTTT
V: TRBV9
D: -
length: 13
size: -
J: TRBJ1-1

CDR3: CASGGGPNTEAFF
DNA: TGTGCCAGTGGGGGGGGGCCGAACACTGAAGCTTTCTTT
V: TRBV19
D: -
length: 13
size: -
J: TRBJ1-1

CDR3: CASSEVVSEYEQFF
DNA: TGTGCCAGCAGTGAAGTGGTTAGCGAGTATGAGCAGTTCTTC
V: TRBV2
D: -
length: 14
size: -
J: TRBJ2-1

CDR3: CASSVGDSSGNTIYF
DNA: TGTGCCAGCAGCGTAGGCGACAGTTCTGGAAACACCATATATTTT
V: TRBV9
D: -
length: 15
size: -
J: TRBJ1-3

CDR3: CASSPGQANYNEQFF
DNA: TGTGCCAGCAGTCCCGGCCAGGCTAACTACAATGAGCAGTTCTTC
V: TRBV28
D: -
length: 15
size: -
J: TRBJ2-1